The clone carrying this T cell receptor (beta chain) has just a few counts. No antigen is known for it. The source material, RNA transcripts, was used to amplify TCR beta CDR3 regions. The HTBI primer set was used in a first-round RT-PCR of the TCR CDR3. TCRdb reprocessed the multiplex PCR reads with MiXCR, giving one entry per CDR3 protein. The profile shows 500,000 to 600,000 distinct CDR3 sequences, roughly 17% of them singletons. This record belongs to a study of T cells in Graves' hyperthyroidism and ophthalmopathy. Notes on the study in general: Most expanded thyroid clonotypes above 0.001 recurred in blood.

The sequenced material came from blood. The TCR sequence derives from a woman aged 18-35 years with Graves' hyperthyroidism.

The DNA of the CDR3 is TGTGCCAGCAGTTACCCCATAGGACAGGGGGCATGGCAGCCCCAGCATTTT. Translation gives CASSYPIGQGAWQPQHF. The chain links TRBV6-2 or TRBV6-3 to TRBJ1-5; 11 bases line up with TRBD1. With V trimmed by 2 bases and J by 7 bases, 10 bases remained unmatched. The CDR3 loop spans 17 amino acids. CDR1 and CDR2 from the germline V gene are MNHEY and SVGEGT.